A single sample is the source of the 12 T cell receptor beta chains below, sequenced in a study of beta chain features in type 1 diabetes. Study results and caveats: In all four CD4+ subsets, TCRB CDR3 length was significantly, moderately reduced in type 1 diabetes.

These receptors have no known antigen. The whole isolated RNA underwent reverse transcription, so sequencing captured expressed TCRB transcripts. Libraries were prepared by immunoSEQ multiplex PCR; TCRdb keeps only in-frame clonotypes and omits some of them. The table has approximately 170,000 clones, less than 9.5% seen once. Sequencing was done on a sample of central memory CD4+ T cells from blood. These receptors came from a middle-aged woman with type 1 diabetes.

This clone was seen many times. The rearrangement links TRBV7-8 to TRBJ2-1; 9 bases are a match to TRBD2. Germline V gives CDR1 SGHVS, CDR2 FQNEAQ. The V and J ends lost 3 bases and 9 bases, in that order; junction bases with no gene match: 9. This CDR3 has 15 residues. CDR3 DNA: TGTGCCAGCAGCTTGCTGGGTAGCGGGGGCACTGAGCAGTTCTTC. Translation gives CASSLLGSGGTEQFF.

This chain connects TRBV29-1 to TRBJ2-5; 7 bases line up with TRBD2. The DNA end is a closer match to TRBJ2-7, so the J assignment may be wrong. The CDR3 runs to 12 residues. Looked up from germline, CDR1 is SQVTM and CDR2 is ANQGSEA. This CDR3 is CSVVGGAYEQYF. Here the CDR3 DNA reads TGCAGCGTTGTGGGGGGGGCCTACGAGCAGTACTTC.

This clone showed up just a few times. The chain is built from TRBV10-3 and TRBJ2-6; a weak D match, TRBD2 (6 bases). This CDR3 is built from 13 residues. V lost 5 bases to trimming and J lost 18 bases, with 20 bases between them. Germline values: CDR1 ENHRY, CDR2 SYGVKD. Here the CDR3 reads CAISSGEAAPRTF. The CDR3 nucleotides are TGTGCCATCAGTTCCGGGGAGGCGGCACCCAGGACTTTC.

This sequence joins TRBV7-2 and TRBJ2-5; perhaps TRBD2 as D (5 bases). The CDR3 length is 14 residues. V gave up 5 bases and J gave up 2 bases, with 12 bases separating them. Germline V gene lookup returns CDR1 SGHTA and CDR2 FQGNSA. For the CDR3, the DNA is TGTGCCAGCAGCGTGAGTCGGGGACAAGAGACCCAGTACTTC. Encoded protein: CASSVSRGQETQYF.

This clone showed up just a few times. V gene TRBV7-2 combines with J gene TRBJ1-1; 10 bases match TRBD1. The CDR3 sequence is 15 residues long. CDR1 is SGHTA, CDR2 FQGNSA, per germline. With 6 bases clipped from V and 5 bases from J, the junction kept 9 bases outside the gene matches. This chain's CDR3 is CASRPGQGRGTEAFF. CDR3 nucleotides: TGTGCCAGCAGACCGGGACAGGGGAGGGGGACTGAAGCTTTCTTT.

The chain couples TRBV5-4 to TRBJ2-1; 14 bases are a match to TRBD2. V gave up 5 bases and J gave up 9 bases; unmatched junction bases: 13. The CDR3 has 17 residues. Germline V CDR1 and CDR2: SGHNT, YYREEE (reference sequence). The CDR3: CASRSPGTSGGLGEQFF. DNA for the CDR3: TGTGCCAGCAGGTCCCCCGGGACTAGCGGGGGTTTGGGTGAGCAGTTCTTC.

This clone was detected only a few times. The V call is TRBV28, the J call TRBJ1-2; D is ambiguous. V lost 2 bases and J 4 bases, leaving 11 bases between the germline ends. CDR3 length: 14 residues. The germline V gene has CDR1 MDHEN and CDR2 SYDVKM. CDR3 residues: CASSLSGSLYGYTF. The CDR3 nucleotides read TGTGCCAGCAGTTTAAGCGGATCCCTCTATGGCTACACCTTC.

V usage is TRBV11-1 and J usage is TRBJ2-3, with 14 positions matching TRBD2. Germline CDR1 reads SGHAT; CDR2 reads FQDESV (reference sequence). This CDR3 comprises 15 residues. J was trimmed by 8 bases and V by 5 bases; bases with no gene match: 6. Here the CDR3 DNA reads TGTGCCAGCAGCCTGGGACTAGCGGGAGAGGGTACGCAGTATTTT. Protein product: CASSLGLAGEGTQYF.

This clone showed up many times. The sample has other DNA sequences that encode this CDR3 too. J is TRBJ1-1 and V is TRBV7-9; D possibly corresponds to TRBD1 (5 bases). V was shortened by 2 bases and J by 1 base, with 5 bases between the two germline ends. The V gene's germline CDR1 is SEHNR and CDR2 FQNEAQ (reference sequence). The length of the CDR3 is 13 residues. The CDR3 bases are TGTGCCAGCAGCTTACAGGGGAACACTGAAGCTTTCTTT. It translates to CASSLQGNTEAFF.

This clone was detected a few times. The rearrangement uses TRBV2 and TRBJ2-3; possible D gene TRBD1, 5 bases. The CDR3 has 14 amino acids. Germline CDR1 reads SNHLY; CDR2 reads FYNNEI. Trimming removed 4 bases at V and 0 bases at J, with 8 bases between. The CDR3 spells CASSVQGSTDTQYF. The DNA for the CDR3 is TGTGCCAGCAGTGTTCAGGGAAGCACAGATACGCAGTATTTT.

This clone was seen a few times. The chain's CDR3 is CASSVQRGPLHF. The CDR3 nucleotides are TGTGCCAGCAGTGTACAAAGGGGACCCCTCCACTTT. The rearrangement links TRBV25-1 to TRBJ1-6; D is possibly TRBD1 (5 bases). Germline V gene data show CDR1 as MGHDK and CDR2 as SYGVNS. Trimming took 4 bases from V and 12 from J, leaving 10 bases between them. CDR3 length: 12 amino acids.

The table lists this clone with many counts. The genes are TRBV14 and TRBJ2-1; 8 bases align to TRBD2. Germline CDR1 reads SGHDN; CDR2 reads FVKESK. With V trimmed by 6 bases and J by 9 bases, 13 bases remained unmatched. The CDR3 sequence is 15 residues long. The CDR3, as DNA: TGTGCCAGCAGTCCATCGACTAGCGCGTCAACTGAGCAGTTCTTC. Translation gives CASSPSTSASTEQFF.